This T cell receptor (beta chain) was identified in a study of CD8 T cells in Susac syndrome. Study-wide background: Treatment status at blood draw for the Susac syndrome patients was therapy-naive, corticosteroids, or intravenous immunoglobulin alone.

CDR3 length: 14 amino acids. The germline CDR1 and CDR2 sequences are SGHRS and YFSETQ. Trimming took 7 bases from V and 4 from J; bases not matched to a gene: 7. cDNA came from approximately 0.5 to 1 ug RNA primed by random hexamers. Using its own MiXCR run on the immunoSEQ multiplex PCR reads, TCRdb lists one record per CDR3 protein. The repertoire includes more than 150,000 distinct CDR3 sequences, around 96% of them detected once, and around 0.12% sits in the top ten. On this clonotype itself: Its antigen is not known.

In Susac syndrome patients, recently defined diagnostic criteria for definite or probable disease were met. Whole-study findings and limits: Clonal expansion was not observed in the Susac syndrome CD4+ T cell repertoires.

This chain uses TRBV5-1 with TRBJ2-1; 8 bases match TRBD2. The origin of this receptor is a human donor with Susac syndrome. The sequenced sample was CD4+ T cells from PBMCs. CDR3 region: CASASSGFYNEQFF. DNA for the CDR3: TGCGCCAGCGCCTCTAGCGGGTTTTACAATGAGCAGTTCTTC.